This T cell receptor (beta chain) was identified during a study of OX40 agonist ivuxolimab in advanced cancers. Only in-frame clones appear in the TCRdb table, and some are missing; sequencing was by immunoSEQ multiplex PCR. The table records 95,000 or so clones, around 90% of them present only once. Trimming cost V 5 bases and J 6 bases, with 18 bases left between them. The length of the CDR3 is 15 residues. Looked up from germline, CDR1 is SEHNR and CDR2 is FQNEAQ (reference sequence). This sample comprised CD4+ or CD8+ T cells sorted from blood, obtained in a trial of the OX40 agonist ivuxolimab. The chain uses TRBV7-9 and TRBJ2-3; D remains ambiguous. The TCR comes from an adult with an advanced solid tumor such as melanoma, head and neck, liver or kidney cancer. This CDR3 is CASSGRITPPDTQYF. The CDR3 DNA sequence: TGTGCCAGCAGCGGACGCATTACCCCCCCGGATACGCAGTATTTT.